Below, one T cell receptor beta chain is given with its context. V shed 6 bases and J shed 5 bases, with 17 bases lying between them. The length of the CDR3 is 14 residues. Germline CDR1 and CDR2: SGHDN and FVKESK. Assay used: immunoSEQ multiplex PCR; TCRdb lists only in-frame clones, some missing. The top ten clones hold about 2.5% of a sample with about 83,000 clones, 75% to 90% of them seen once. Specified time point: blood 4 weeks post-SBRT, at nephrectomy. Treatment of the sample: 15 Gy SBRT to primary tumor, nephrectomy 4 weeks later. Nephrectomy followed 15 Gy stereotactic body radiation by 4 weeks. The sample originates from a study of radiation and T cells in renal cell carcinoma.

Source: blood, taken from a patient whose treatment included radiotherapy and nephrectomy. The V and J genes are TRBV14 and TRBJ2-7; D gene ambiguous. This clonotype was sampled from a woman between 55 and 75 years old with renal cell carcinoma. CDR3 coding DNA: TGTGCCAGCAGTTACCTCCCCGCGGCGAACGAGCAGTACTTC. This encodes CASSYLPAANEQYF.